The 14 T cell receptor beta chains listed next were all sequenced from one sample in a study of cytomegalovirus exposure and HLA in healthy donors. It was with 60 Vbeta and 13 Jbeta primers that the PCR ran. The data were produced by immunoSEQ multiplex PCR, yet TCRdb's version contains in-frame clones alone and is incomplete. The sample has roughly 120,000 clones, 70% to 85% seen once. Sequenced sample: PBMCs. These receptor sequences come from a woman aged 40-49 years in good health and CMV-seropositive.

The V and J genes are TRBV6-1 and TRBJ2-3; 9 bases map to TRBD2. Germline assignment: CDR1 MNHNS and CDR2 SASEGT. This CDR3 is built from 15 residues. With 6 bases clipped from V and 1 base from J, the junction kept 5 bases outside the gene matches. In nucleotides, the CDR3 is TGTGCCAGCAGGGGACTAGCTACTCGCACAGATACGCAGTATTTT. It encodes CASRGLATRTDTQYF.

This chain connects TRBV6-5 to TRBJ2-7, with 10 bases fitting TRBD1. CDR1 is MNHEY and CDR2 is SVGAGI in the germline V gene. CDR3 length: 15 residues. The V gene end was trimmed by 6 bases and the J gene end by 2 bases; junction bases not matched to a gene: 7. CDR3 DNA: TGTGCCAGCAGCTCCGGGACAGGGGTCCCCTACGAGCAGTACTTC. It specifies CASSSGTGVPYEQYF.

The chain employs TRBV30 and TRBJ1-3; tentative D call: TRBD1 (5 bases). Germline values: CDR1 GTSNPN, CDR2 SVGIG (reference sequence). V was shortened by 5 bases and J by 3 bases, with 11 bases between the two germline ends. The CDR3 runs to 13 residues. CDR3 region: CAWDSLGGNTIYF. In DNA, the CDR3 is TGTGCCTGGGACAGTCTTGGTGGAAACACCATATATTTT.

This clone was counted between two and nine times. CDR3 protein: CASSLSFDRAYGYTF. DNA of the CDR3: TGTGCCAGCAGCTTGAGTTTTGACAGGGCCTATGGCTACACCTTC. The chain links TRBV11-2 to TRBJ1-2, with 7 bases matching TRBD1. Germline CDR1 and CDR2: SGHAT and FQNNGV. The CDR3 consists of 15 residues. J gave up 4 bases and V 3 bases, and 8 bases lay outside the gene matches.

The rearrangement uses TRBV6-1 and TRBJ1-2; D may be TRBD1 (6 bases). This CDR3 has 14 residues. V was cut by 0 bases and J by 3 bases, with 8 bases left in between. Germline loops: CDR1 MNHNS, CDR2 SASEGT. The DNA for the CDR3 is TGTGCCAGCAGTGAAGCGGACAGCGACTATGGCTACACCTTC. Its translation is CASSEADSDYGYTF.

The genes are TRBV12-2 and TRBJ2-7; the table calls TRBD1, which could not be checked here. TRBV12-2 is listed as a pseudogene. CDR3 length: 15 residues. In nucleotides, the CDR3 is TGTGCAAGTCGCCAGGGTCAGGCTTACTCCTACGAGCAGTACTTC. It encodes CASRQGQAYSYEQYF.

There are a few counts of this clone. The J gene is TRBJ1-4, the V gene TRBV5-5, with 8 bases lining up with TRBD1. CDR1 and CDR2 from the germline V gene are SGHKS and YYEKEE (reference sequence). CDR3 length equals 17 residues. Trimming cost V 2 bases and J 6 bases; bases outside gene matches: 12. The CDR3: CASSFYPRGRRDEKLFF. The DNA of the CDR3 is TGTGCCAGCAGCTTTTATCCCAGGGGGCGCAGGGATGAAAAACTGTTTTTT.

The rearrangement uses TRBV28 and TRBJ1-2, with 8 bases aligning to TRBD1. Trimming at V came to 3 bases and at J to 1 base, leaving 4 bases not matched to a gene. The CDR3 is made up of 15 amino acids. CDR1 and CDR2 from the germline V gene are MDHEN and SYDVKM. The CDR3 loop reads CASSFRRGRNYGYTF. The CDR3 DNA is TGTGCCAGCAGTTTCCGCAGGGGGCGTAACTATGGCTACACCTTC.

The chain recombines TRBV4-1 with TRBJ2-3; D is possibly TRBD2 (6 bases). The CDR3 is 16 amino acids. V lost 4 bases, J lost 2 bases, and 16 bases lay in between. CDR1 MGHRA and CDR2 YSYEKL come from the germline V gene. The CDR3 region has the DNA TGCGCCAGCAGCCGAGTAACGGGACTTCCCACAGATACGCAGTATTTT. This translates into CASSRVTGLPTDTQYF.

The rearrangement uses TRBV28 and TRBJ2-7, with D possibly being TRBD2 (6 bases). From germline, CDR1 is MDHEN and CDR2 SYDVKM. Trimming shortened V by 4 bases and J by 4 bases, and 14 bases separated the two germline ends. The CDR3 totals 14 residues. The CDR3 spells CASSSITRGYEQYF. The CDR3 DNA follows: TGTGCCAGCAGTTCAATTACGCGGGGATACGAGCAGTACTTC.

The chain uses TRBV19 and TRBJ1-1; the match to TRBD1 covers 8 bases. The V gene's germline CDR1 is LNHDA and CDR2 SQIVND (reference sequence). V lost 4 bases and J lost 4; bases outside the gene matches: 5. The CDR3 covers 14 residues. The CDR3 spells CASSTGGTGTEAFF. The CDR3, as DNA: TGTGCCAGTAGTACAGGGGGCACGGGCACTGAAGCTTTCTTT.

This clone turned up a few times. The chain carries TRBV6-5 and TRBJ1-4, with a weak D call TRBD1 (5 bases). Trimming removed 6 bases from V and 8 bases from J, with 19 bases in between. Per the germline V gene, CDR1 is MNHEY and CDR2 is SVGAGI. The CDR3 runs 15 residues. The CDR3 loop is CASSRASGFREKLFF. CDR3 bases: TGTGCCAGCAGCAGGGCCTCAGGGTTTCGCGAAAAACTGTTTTTT.

J is TRBJ2-1 and V is TRBV7-9, with D possibly TRBD2 on 5 matching bases. CDR3 length: 14 amino acids. Looked up from germline, CDR1 is SEHNR and CDR2 is FQNEAQ (reference sequence). V was trimmed by 3 bases and J by 8 bases, leaving 14 bases between them. CDR3 residues: CASSLASGSDEQFF. CDR3 sequence (DNA): TGTGCCAGCAGCTTGGCGAGCGGTTCGGATGAGCAGTTCTTC.

The gene calls are TRBV7-3 and TRBJ2-2, with D unclear. The CDR3 spans 16 residues. With 5 bases removed from V and 2 bases from J, the gap between germline ends came to 15 bases. Germline V CDR1 and CDR2: SGHTA, FQGTGA. The CDR3 DNA sequence: TGTGCCAGCAGCCTCAAAGATACACGAAACACCGGGGAGCTGTTTTTT. Protein product: CASSLKDTRNTGELFF.